Reported below is one T cell receptor (beta chain). This sample is drawn from a study of blood T cell repertoires in COVID-19. Per the germline V gene, CDR1 is MGHDK and CDR2 is SYGVNS. CDR3 length equals 11 residues. Trimming cost V 5 bases and J 10 bases, with 9 bases left between them. Clones were sequenced by immunoSEQ multiplex PCR, and TCRdb holds only the in-frame ones, with some missing. The table has 120,000 to 150,000 clones, about 80% seen once; the top ten hold around 1.6%. This TCR derives from a woman between 18 and 29 years old who had been exposed to COVID-19. The rearrangement joins TRBV25-1 to TRBJ2-1; tentative D call: TRBD2 (5 bases). The source material was PBMCs or T cells enriched from blood (not recorded which). CDR3 sequence (DNA): TGTGCCAGCAGTTACGGGGTAGAGCAGTTCTTC. Its translation: CASSYGVEQFF.